This TCR beta chain was identified during a study of T-cell memory formation after mild COVID-19 (dated by TCRdb to about 2021). About the full investigation: Most TCR sequence clusters were specific to one of the two donors. In a couple of donors, T-cell clones that expanded and contracted after mild COVID-19 were tracked by sequencing TCRalpha and TCRbeta repertoires over time. The cohort was made up of two young adult volunteers, one female and one male, who were previously healthy.

Beyond this particular receptor, the publication reports: SARS-CoV-2 specificity was not confirmed for the second-wave clones peaking on day 37. From day 15 to 85, contracting clones showed balanced CD4/CD8 phenotypes, whereas a second wave of clones that expanded from day 15 to 37 leaned towards CD4+. The detection of some responding clones in pre-infection memory suggests that pre-existing cross-reactive memory T cells joined the SARS-CoV-2 response. Contracting CD4+ clones were found mainly in CM and EM memory subsets, while CD8+ clones were enriched in EMRA. The study included only a couple of mild cases, and larger cohorts that include severe cases with pre-infection samples were judged to be necessary.

PBMCs were isolated by Ficoll-Paque density gradient centrifugation. Sequencing used an Illumina NovaSeq 6000. cDNA libraries for TCRalpha and TCRbeta were prepared by 5'RACE using constant-segment primers, with sample barcodes and unique molecular identifiers added. Trizol reagent was used to extract RNA from every sample. The libraries were amplified in two PCR steps, and the second step added a second sample barcode and Illumina TruSeq adapters. The libraries were sequenced on an Illumina NovaSeq using 2 x 150 bp paired-end reads. The study's processing was this. Demultiplexing of reads and collapsing into UMI-guided consensus sequences were performed with migec v1.2.7. Using mixcr v2.1.11, UMI consensuses were aligned to TRA and TRB V and J templates and then assembled into clonotypes. A clonotype was counted as expanded or contracted only when both edgeR and NoisET called the clonotype significant, with the noise models trained on biological replicates. For edgeR calls, a false discovery rate-adjusted p below 0.01 and a log2 fold-change threshold of 1 were applied. As an exploratory analysis of dynamics, max-normalized trajectories of the 1000 most abundant clonotypes were examined by PCA with hierarchical clustering. The CD4 or CD8 phenotype of responding clones was assigned using the separately sequenced CD4+ and CD8+ repertoires. Clones were called with MiXCR by TCRdb after fastp trimmed the public reads at Q25, and only in-frame beta chains were retained. Identical CDR3 proteins give one entry, which carries the most common genes and DNA. The V and J calls and clone size come from TCRdb's table, not from the authors' own analysis. The sample table contains under 200,000 distinct CDR3 sequences; only one count was recorded for 10% to 15% of them. Approximately 3.3% of the sample rests with the top ten.

The cysteine opens and the phenylalanine closes a CDR3 of 16 amino acids. The CDR3 DNA has 48 bases and is translated from base 1. Via the germline V gene, CDR1 is MNHEY and CDR2 SVGAGI. Trimming takes 2 bases from V and 6 bases from J, and the germline ends sit 19 bases apart. This clonotype was observed a few times. The clone's antigen remains unknown. Base qualities were left out, and no much larger clone turns up one base away. This sequence originates from a man aged 18 to 29 who had mild COVID-19 (a few samples of this study predate the infection). The sample titles of this study are shuffled in the database, so cell type and time point are left out; the donor was told from shared clones. Recombination connected TRBV6-5 to TRBJ1-2; TRBD1 might be the D gene, on 5 matching bases. Source material: PBMCs or a T cell subset sorted from them (not recorded which). The CDR3 region reads CASSYGTPRGGNGYTF. The DNA is as follows: TGTGCCAGCAGTTACGGGACTCCTAGAGGAGGGAATGGCTACACCTTC.